These 9 T cell receptor beta chains were sequenced from one sample in a study of T cell responses to AZD1222 COVID-19 vaccine. Using immunoSEQ multiplex PCR, the repertoire was profiled, and TCRdb retains in-frame clones only, with some absent. The table shows 100,000 to 150,000 clones, with under 90% occurring only once. The sequenced sample was peripheral blood, obtained on day 0 of AZD1222 vaccination. These receptors came from an adult in good health.

The chain employs TRBV7-2 and TRBJ2-3, with D unclear. V was trimmed by 2 bases and J by 3 bases, leaving 12 bases between them. Germline V gives CDR1 SGHTA, CDR2 FQGNSA. The CDR3 loop spans 15 amino acids. The CDR3 DNA reads TGTGCCAGCAGCTTAACGCCTACCCTTACAGATACGCAGTATTTT. It is translated as CASSLTPTLTDTQYF.

V usage is TRBV7-9 and J usage is TRBJ1-5, with TRBD1 identical over 8 bases. The CDR3 is 19 amino acids. The V segment lost 6 bases and the J segment 5 bases; nucleotides outside the gene matches: 21. In germline, CDR1 is SEHNR, CDR2 FQNEAQ (reference sequence). CDR3 region: CASSPGGGTGTGMYQPQHF. The CDR3 nucleotides are TGTGCCAGCAGTCCTGGGGGTGGGACCGGGACAGGAATGTATCAGCCCCAGCATTTT.

The chain joins TRBV7-2 to TRBJ1-5; D gene unclear. V lost 5 bases, J lost 3 bases, and 8 bases lay in between. CDR3 length equals 13 residues. Looked up from germline, CDR1 is SGHTA and CDR2 is FQGNSA. CDR3 in amino acids: CASSPTHNQPQHF. CDR3 nucleotide sequence: TGTGCCAGCAGCCCCACCCACAATCAGCCCCAGCATTTT.

The V gene is TRBV4-3, the J gene TRBJ1-5; tentatively, D is TRBD1 (5 bases). The V end lost 1 base, the J end lost 6 bases, and 7 bases lay between the germline ends. Germline V gives CDR1 LGHNA, CDR2 YSLEER. The CDR3 has 13 residues. The CDR3 here is CASSQGGGQPQHF. The CDR3, as DNA: TGCGCCAGCAGCCAAGGGGGCGGTCAGCCCCAGCATTTT.

This sequence joins TRBV19 and TRBJ1-4; tentative D call: TRBD1 (5 bases). Trimming took 0 bases from V and 4 from J, leaving 12 bases between them. There are 16 residues in the CDR3. The germline V gene encodes CDR1 LNHDA and CDR2 SQIVND (reference sequence). The CDR3 protein is CASSIEGPTYNEKLFF. DNA of the CDR3: TGTGCCAGTAGTATAGAGGGGCCCACCTATAATGAAAAACTGTTTTTT. The whole variable domain, remainder taken from reference TRBV19 and TRBJ1-4, is DGGITQSPKYLFRKEGQNVTLSCEQNLNHDAMYWYRQDPGQGLRLIYYSQIVNDFQKGDIAEGYSVSREKKESFPLTVTSAQKNPTAFYLCASSIEGPTYNEKLFFGSGTQLSVL.

This clone was picked up a small number of times. V gene TRBV25-1 combines with J gene TRBJ2-6, with D uncertain. V lost 2 bases and J 0 bases, leaving 8 bases between the germline ends. This CDR3 is 16 amino acids long. The germline gives CDR1 MGHDK, CDR2 SYGVNS. The CDR3 sequence: CASSESIFSGANVLTF. CDR3 nucleotide sequence: TGTGCCAGCAGTGAAAGCATTTTCTCTGGGGCCAACGTCCTGACTTTC.

This clone appeared a few times. CDR3 loop: CASSSRDRGNSPLHF. In DNA form, the CDR3 reads TGTGCCAGCAGCTCGAGGGACAGGGGGAATTCACCCCTCCACTTT. The genes are TRBV21-1 and TRBJ1-6; the table's D call, TRBD1, has no DNA check behind it. TRBV21-1 is an annotated pseudogene. This CDR3 region has 15 residues.

V gene TRBV6-2 or TRBV6-3 combines with J gene TRBJ2-5; D is unresolved. Deletions cut 5 bases from V and 2 bases from J, with 9 bases between. CDR1 is MNHEY and CDR2 is SVGEGT in the germline V gene. The CDR3 is made up of 13 amino acids. The CDR3 DNA follows: TGTGCCAGCAGTACGTGGGTACAAGAGACCCAGTACTTC. It encodes CASSTWVQETQYF.

V and J are TRBV28 and TRBJ1-5, with unresolved D. The V gene lost 5 bases and the J gene lost 4 bases, with 6 bases spanning the gap. The CDR3 spans 12 residues. CDR1 is MDHEN, CDR2 SYDVKM, per germline. The CDR3 sequence is CASSRTNQPQHF. CDR3 sequence (DNA): TGTGCCAGCAGTCGAACGAATCAGCCCCAGCATTTT. Full variable domain (missing parts from reference TRBV28 and TRBJ1-5): DVKVTQSSRYLVKRTGEKVFLECVQDMDHENMFWYRQDPGLGLRLIYFSYDVKMKEKGDIPEGYSVSREKKERFSLILESASTNQTSMYLCASSRTNQPQHFGDGTRLSIL.